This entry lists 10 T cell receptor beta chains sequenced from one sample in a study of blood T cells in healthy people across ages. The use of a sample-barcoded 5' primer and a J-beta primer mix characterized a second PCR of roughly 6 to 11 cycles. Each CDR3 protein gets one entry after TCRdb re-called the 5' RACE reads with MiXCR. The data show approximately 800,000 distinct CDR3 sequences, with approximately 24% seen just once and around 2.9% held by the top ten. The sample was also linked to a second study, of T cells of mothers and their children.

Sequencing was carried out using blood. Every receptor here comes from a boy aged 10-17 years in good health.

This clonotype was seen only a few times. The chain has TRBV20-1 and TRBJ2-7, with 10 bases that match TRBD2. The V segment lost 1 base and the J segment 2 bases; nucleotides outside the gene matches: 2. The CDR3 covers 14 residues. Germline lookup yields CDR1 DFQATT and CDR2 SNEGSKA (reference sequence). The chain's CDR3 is CSARVAGGTYEQYF. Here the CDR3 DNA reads TGCAGTGCTAGAGTAGCGGGGGGCACCTACGAGCAGTACTTC.

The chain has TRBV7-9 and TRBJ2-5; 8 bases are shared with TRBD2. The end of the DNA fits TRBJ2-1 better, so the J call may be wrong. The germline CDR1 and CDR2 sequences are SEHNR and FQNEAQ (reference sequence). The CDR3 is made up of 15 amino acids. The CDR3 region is CASSLKGLVLGEQFF. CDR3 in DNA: TGTGCCAGCAGCTTAAAGGGACTAGTCTTAGGGGAGCAGTTCTTC.

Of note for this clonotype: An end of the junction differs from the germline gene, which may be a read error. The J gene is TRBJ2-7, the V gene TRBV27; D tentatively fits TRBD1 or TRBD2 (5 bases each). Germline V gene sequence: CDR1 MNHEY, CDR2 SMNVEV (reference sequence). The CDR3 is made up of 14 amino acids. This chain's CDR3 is CASSSLPPGTRVDF. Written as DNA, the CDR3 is TGTGCCAGCAGCTCCCTCCCTCCCGGGACGCGGGTCGACTTC.

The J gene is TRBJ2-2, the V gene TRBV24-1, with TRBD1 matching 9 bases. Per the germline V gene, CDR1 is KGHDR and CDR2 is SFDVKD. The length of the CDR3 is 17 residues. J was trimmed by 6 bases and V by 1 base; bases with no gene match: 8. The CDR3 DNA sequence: TGTGCCACCAGTGATTTCCGCGGGACAGGGTCGCCCGGGGAGCTGTTTTTT. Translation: CATSDFRGTGSPGELFF.

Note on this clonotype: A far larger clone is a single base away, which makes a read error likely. Here the CDR3 DNA reads TGTGCCAGCCGCCCGGGACAAGAGACCCAGTACTTC. Amino acid sequence: CASRPGQETQYF. V usage is TRBV5-5 and J usage is TRBJ2-7; a weak D match, TRBD2 (5 bases). TRBJ2-5 explains the end of the DNA better; the J call may be wrong. This CDR3 is 12 amino acids long. Germline lookup yields CDR1 SGHKS and CDR2 YYEKEE (reference sequence).

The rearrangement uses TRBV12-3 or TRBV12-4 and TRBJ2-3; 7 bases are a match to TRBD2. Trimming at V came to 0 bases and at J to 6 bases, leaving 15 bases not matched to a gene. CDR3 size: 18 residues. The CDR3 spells CASSLAQRFKRGPDTQYF. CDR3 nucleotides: TGTGCCAGCAGTTTAGCGCAGAGATTTAAGCGGGGACCGGATACGCAGTATTTT.

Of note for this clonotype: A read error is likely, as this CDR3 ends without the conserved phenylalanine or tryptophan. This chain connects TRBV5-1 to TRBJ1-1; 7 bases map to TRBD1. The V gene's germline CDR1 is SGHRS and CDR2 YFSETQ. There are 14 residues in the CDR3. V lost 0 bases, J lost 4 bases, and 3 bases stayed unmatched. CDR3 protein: CASSLGQGATEAFL. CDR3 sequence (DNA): TGCGCCAGCAGCTTGGGACAGGGCGCCACTGAAGCTTTCCTT.

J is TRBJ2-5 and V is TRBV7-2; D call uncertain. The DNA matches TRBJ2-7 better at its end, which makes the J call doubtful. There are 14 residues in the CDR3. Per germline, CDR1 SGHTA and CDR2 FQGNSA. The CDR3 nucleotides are TGTGCCAGCAGCCCCTCCAACCCCCTCTACGAGCAGTACTTC. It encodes CASSPSNPLYEQYF.

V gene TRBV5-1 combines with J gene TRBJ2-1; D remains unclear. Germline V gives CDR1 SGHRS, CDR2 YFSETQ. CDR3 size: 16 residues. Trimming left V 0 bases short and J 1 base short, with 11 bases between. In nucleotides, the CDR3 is TGCGCCAGCAGCTTGGATGGGCGAGAATCCTACAATGAGCAGTTCTTC. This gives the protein CASSLDGRESYNEQFF.

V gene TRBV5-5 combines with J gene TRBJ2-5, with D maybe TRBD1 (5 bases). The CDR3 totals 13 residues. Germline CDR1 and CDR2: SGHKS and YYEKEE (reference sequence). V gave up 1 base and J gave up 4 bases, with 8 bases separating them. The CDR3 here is CASSLPRGETQYF. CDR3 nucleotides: TGTGCCAGCAGCTTGCCTAGGGGAGAGACCCAGTACTTC.